The 12 T cell receptor beta chains below come from one sample, sequenced in a study of cytomegalovirus exposure and HLA in healthy donors. PCR was performed using 60 Vbeta and 13 Jbeta primers. Some clones are missing from TCRdb's copy, which holds only in-frame ones; the method was immunoSEQ multiplex PCR. The profile shows 180,000 or so clones, 65% to 80% of them singletons. Sequenced: PBMCs. These receptors all come from a woman in her thirties in good health and CMV-seropositive.

The table lists this clone with a count of one. The J gene is TRBJ2-7, the V gene TRBV6-1, with a tentative D call TRBD2 (6 bases). The CDR3 runs to 16 residues. CDR1 is MNHNS and CDR2 is SASEGT in the germline V gene. V shed 2 bases and J shed 7 bases, with 21 bases lying between them. This CDR3 reads CASSEPARRGAREQYF. In DNA, the CDR3 is TGTGCCAGCAGTGAACCGGCCAGGCGGGGCGCGCGGGAGCAGTACTTC.

The rearrangement uses TRBV5-1 and TRBJ1-1; D possibly corresponds to TRBD1 (5 bases). Germline CDR1 SGHRS, CDR2 YFSETQ. The CDR3 length is 14 residues. V was cut by 4 bases and J by 5 bases, with 15 bases left in between. CDR3: CASSRGPGVTEAFF. The CDR3 nucleotides read TGCGCCAGCAGCAGGGGCCCGGGGGTTACTGAAGCTTTCTTT.

There are a few counts of this clone. This CDR3 is CASSLPTPEQYF. CDR3 coding DNA: TGTGCCAGCAGCTTACCTACCCCCGAGCAGTACTTC. The chain joins TRBV7-2 to TRBJ2-7, with no clear D. The germline gives CDR1 SGHTA, CDR2 FQGNSA. V lost 2 bases, J lost 6 bases, and 8 bases lay in between. CDR3 length: 12 amino acids.

The rearrangement links TRBV29-1 to TRBJ1-3; D remains ambiguous. Germline V gene lookup returns CDR1 SQVTM and CDR2 ANQGSEA. Trimming took 4 bases from V and 0 from J, leaving 10 bases between them. The CDR3 contains 14 residues. The CDR3 nucleotides read TGCAGCGTTGTAGGCAGGAACTCTGGAAACACCATATATTTT. Translated, it gives CSVVGRNSGNTIYF.

The chain joins TRBV19 to TRBJ1-1; the D gene is possibly TRBD1 (6 bases). There are 14 residues in the CDR3. CDR1 LNHDA and CDR2 SQIVND come from the germline V gene (reference sequence). Trimming removed 3 bases at V and 3 bases at J, with 11 bases between. CDR3 region: CASSIRGADTEAFF. DNA for the CDR3: TGTGCCAGTAGTATCAGGGGAGCGGACACTGAAGCTTTCTTT. The full variable domain, in which reference TRBV19 and TRBJ1-1 provide the parts outside the CDR3, is DGGITQSPKYLFRKEGQNVTLSCEQNLNHDAMYWYRQDPGQGLRLIYYSQIVNDFQKGDIAEGYSVSREKKESFPLTVTSAQKNPTAFYLCASSIRGADTEAFFGQGTRLTVV.

As regards this clone: One end of the junction is discordant with germline, which a read error may explain. The V gene is TRBV7-9, the J gene TRBJ2-7; 12 bases fit TRBD2. Germline CDR1 and CDR2: SEHNR and FQNEAQ (reference sequence). The CDR3 runs 16 residues. The CDR3 reads CSSSLAGGIVSYEQYF. The CDR3 region has the DNA TGTTCCAGCAGCCTAGCGGGGGGGATTGTCTCCTACGAGCAGTACTTC.

V is TRBV4-2 and J is TRBJ2-7, with TRBD1 identical over 7 bases. V lost 0 bases, J lost 1 base, and 3 bases stayed unmatched. Germline V lookup: CDR1 LGHNA, CDR2 YNFKEQ. The CDR3 is 15 amino acids. The CDR3 loop reads CASSQERGLSYEQYF. The CDR3 DNA sequence: TGTGCCAGCAGCCAAGAAAGGGGGCTGTCCTACGAGCAGTACTTC.

This clone was recorded a few times. This chain uses TRBV11-2 with TRBJ2-1; D perhaps matches TRBD2 (5 bases). Trimming cost V 5 bases and J 6 bases, with 14 bases left between them. This CDR3 has 14 amino acids. Germline V lookup: CDR1 SGHAT, CDR2 FQNNGV. CDR3 in amino acids: CASSLVGVRNEQFF. In DNA, the CDR3 is TGTGCCAGCAGCCTAGTCGGGGTACGCAATGAGCAGTTCTTC. The full variable domain, with the rest looked up from reference TRBV11-2 and TRBJ2-1, is EAGVAQSPRYKIIEKRQSVAFWCNPISGHATLYWYQQILGQGPKLLIQFQNNGVVDDSQLPKDRFSAERLKGVDSTLKIQPAKLEDSAVYLCASSLVGVRNEQFFGPGTRLTVL.

Only a few counts were recorded for this clone. V usage is TRBV5-6 and J usage is TRBJ2-5, with TRBD1 matching over 9 bases. Germline CDR1 reads SGHDT; CDR2 reads YYEEEE. This CDR3 spans 13 amino acids. The ends lost 5 bases at V and 5 bases at J; junction bases unmatched: 4. DNA for the CDR3: TGTGCCAGCAGTTGGGACAGGGCTGAGACCCAGTACTTC. Protein product: CASSWDRAETQYF.

The chain employs TRBV5-1 and TRBJ1-3; no definite D call. The CDR3 covers 16 residues. V was cut by 5 bases and J by 3 bases, with 18 bases left in between. In germline, CDR1 is SGHRS, CDR2 YFSETQ. CDR3 sequence: CASSLPRTYFGNTIYF. DNA for the CDR3: TGCGCCAGCAGTTTACCCAGGACTTACTTTGGAAACACCATATATTTT.

The chain has TRBV11-3 and TRBJ2-7, with a tentative D call TRBD2 (5 bases). This CDR3 comprises 15 residues. Germline V lookup: CDR1 SGHNT, CDR2 YENEEA. Between the trimmed V and J ends, which lost 3 bases and 4 bases, there was a span of 16 bases. DNA of the CDR3: TGTGCCAGCAGCTTCCGACCGGCAGAGGGTTACGAGCAGTACTTC. Amino acid sequence: CASSFRPAEGYEQYF.

The rearrangement uses TRBV5-6 and TRBJ2-5; TRBD1 is a possible D gene (5 bases). Trimming cost V 5 bases and J 4 bases, with 12 bases left between them. The germline gives CDR1 SGHDT, CDR2 YYEEEE. This CDR3 comprises 13 residues. CDR3 nucleotide sequence: TGTGCCAGCAGTTGGGGCGCCGGAGAGACCCAGTACTTC. Amino acids: CASSWGAGETQYF.